This T cell receptor beta chain emerged from a study of a mutant IDH1 vaccine in newly diagnosed glioma. Study-wide context: Every participant had undergone radiotherapy, temozolomide, or both before, and most underwent both. Week 47 marked visit V13, whereas week 35 marked visit V12.

From germline, CDR1 is PRHDT and CDR2 FYEKMQ (reference sequence). Trimming took off 0 bases at V and 6 bases at J, with 12 bases between the two ends. The CDR3 has 14 residues. Some clones are missing from TCRdb's copy, which holds only in-frame ones; the method was immunoSEQ multiplex PCR. Among about 31,000 clones, around 90% were seen once, and the ten largest hold 5% to 5.5%. Whole-study results and caveats: Roughly 93% of patients showed vaccine-induced immune responses across multiple MHC alleles.

Notes on this clone: The antigen is undetermined.

Time point of the sample: week 47, end of study. A single vaccine dose contained 300 ug of mutant IDH1 20-mer peptide, and topical imiquimod was used with it. New WHO grade 3 or 4 astrocytomas that were IDH1-mutant and ATRX-lost had been found in donors. This chain connects TRBV13 to TRBJ2-7, with D possibly matching TRBD1 (7 bases). The sequencing used PBMCs, collected from a glioma patient whose treatment included an IDH1 peptide vaccine. The TCR was taken from a woman in her forties with glioma. The CDR3 sequence: CASSLGPQGGEQYF. CDR3 bases: TGTGCCAGCAGCTTAGGCCCCCAGGGGGGCGAGCAGTACTTC. The full variable domain, in which reference TRBV13 and TRBJ2-7 provide the parts outside the CDR3, is AAGVIQSPRHLIKEKRETATLKCYPIPRHDTVYWYQQGPGQDPQFLISFYEKMQSDKGSIPDRFSAQQFSDYHSELNMSSLELGDSALYFCASSLGPQGGEQYFGPGTRLTVT.